This TCR beta chain comes out of a study of cytomegalovirus exposure and HLA in healthy donors. Broader study findings: Association of a missense DCLRE1C variant with TCR beta V- and J-gene trimming was reported in a later analysis. Further analysis was carried out later, and it showed several of the most significant clusters appearing linked to common viral pathogens. HLA allele associations emerged for about 16,000 TCR beta sequences in a later analysis, at 0.05 false discovery rate. In an earlier analysis, in roughly 600 donors, most V segments appeared productive either ~90% or ~30% of the time.

PCR involved 60 Vbeta and 13 Jbeta primers. The table came from immunoSEQ multiplex PCR; TCRdb's copy has only in-frame clones and leaves some out. Seen in this sample are under 200,000 clones; the ten most common clones hold 6.5%. To note about this clone: Its specificity is not known.

This sequence originates from a man aged 25-40 years in good health and CMV-seronegative. The specimen sequenced was PBMCs.

CDR3 DNA: TGTGCCAGCAGCACCCGGAGCAAGGGACTGGATAATGAGCAGTTCTTC. Its protein product is CASSTRSKGLDNEQFF. The V gene is TRBV27, the J gene TRBJ2-1; TRBD2 is a possible D gene (6 bases). Trimming cost V 6 bases and J 7 bases, with 22 bases left between them. Germline CDR1 MNHEY, CDR2 SMNVEV (reference sequence). There are 16 residues in the CDR3.